The sequence of this T cell receptor beta chain was determined in a study of blood T cell repertoires in COVID-19. Original analysis: How many nucleated cells were present was estimated from reference gene primer amplification. Assay used: immunoSEQ multiplex PCR; TCRdb lists only in-frame clones, some missing. V and J calls and clone size are those listed in that table; D and trimming were worked out from the DNA. This table has roughly 400,000 clones, roughly 86% appearing once. Participant-given clinical history determined each cohort assignment. Recovery meant two consecutive negative NP/OP PCR tests, professional clearance, or resolved symptoms. The CDR3 totals 14 residues. V was shortened by 7 bases and J by 0 bases, with 12 bases between the two germline ends. From germline, CDR1 is LNHDA and CDR2 SQIVND (reference sequence).

This TCR was sampled from a woman younger than 45 who had recovered from COVID-19. This sequence joins TRBV19 and TRBJ1-2, with a tentative D call TRBD1 (6 bases). Sequencing was done on a sample of PBMCs or T cells enriched from blood (not recorded which). DNA for the CDR3: TGTGCCAGTACCCCGGGACAAACTAACTATGGCTACACCTTC. It translates to CASTPGQTNYGYTF.